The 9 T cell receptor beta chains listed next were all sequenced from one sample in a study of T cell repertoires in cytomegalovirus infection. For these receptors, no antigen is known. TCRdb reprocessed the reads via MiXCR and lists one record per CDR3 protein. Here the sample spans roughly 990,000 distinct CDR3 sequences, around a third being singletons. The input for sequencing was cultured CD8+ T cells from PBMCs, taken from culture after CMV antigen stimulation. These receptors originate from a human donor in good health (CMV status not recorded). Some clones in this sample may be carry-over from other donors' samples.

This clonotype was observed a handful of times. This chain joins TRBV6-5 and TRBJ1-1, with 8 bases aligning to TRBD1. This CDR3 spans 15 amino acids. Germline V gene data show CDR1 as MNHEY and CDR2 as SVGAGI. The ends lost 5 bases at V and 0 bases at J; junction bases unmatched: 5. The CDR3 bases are TGTGCCAGCAGTAGATACAGGGGGATGAACACTGAAGCTTTCTTT. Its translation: CASSRYRGMNTEAFF.

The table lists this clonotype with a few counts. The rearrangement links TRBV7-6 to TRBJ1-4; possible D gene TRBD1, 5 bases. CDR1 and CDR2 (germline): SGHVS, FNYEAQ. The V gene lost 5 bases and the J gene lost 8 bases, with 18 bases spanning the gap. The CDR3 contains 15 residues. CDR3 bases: TGTGCCAGCAGCGAGGGAGGGGTGCGAAAGGAAAAACTGTTTTTT. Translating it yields CASSEGGVRKEKLFF.

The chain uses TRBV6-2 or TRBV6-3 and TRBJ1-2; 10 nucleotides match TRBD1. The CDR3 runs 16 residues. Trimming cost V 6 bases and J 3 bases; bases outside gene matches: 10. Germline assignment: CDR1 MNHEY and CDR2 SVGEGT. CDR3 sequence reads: CASSSGTGAPYYGYTF. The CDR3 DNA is TGTGCCAGCAGCTCCGGGACAGGGGCACCATACTATGGCTACACCTTC.

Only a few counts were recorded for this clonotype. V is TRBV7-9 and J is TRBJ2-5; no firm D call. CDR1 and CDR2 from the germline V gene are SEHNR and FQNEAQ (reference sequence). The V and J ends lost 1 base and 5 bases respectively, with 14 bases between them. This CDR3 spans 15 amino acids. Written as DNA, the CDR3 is TGTGCCAGCAGCTTAGTTTCCCAGCCCTCGGAGACCCAGTACTTC. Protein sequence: CASSLVSQPSETQYF. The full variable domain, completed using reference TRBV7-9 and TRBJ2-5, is DTGVSQNPRHKITKRGQNVTFRCDPISEHNRLYWYRQTLGQGPEFLTYFQNEAQLEKSRLLSDRFSAERPKGSFSTLEIQRTEQGDSAMYLCASSLVSQPSETQYFGPGTRLLVL.

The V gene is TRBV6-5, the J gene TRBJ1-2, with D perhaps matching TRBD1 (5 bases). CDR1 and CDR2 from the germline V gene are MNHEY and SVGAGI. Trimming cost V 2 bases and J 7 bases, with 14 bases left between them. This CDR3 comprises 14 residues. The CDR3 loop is CASSYNTGQGGYTF. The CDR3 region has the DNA TGTGCCAGCAGTTACAATACAGGCCAAGGTGGCTACACCTTC.

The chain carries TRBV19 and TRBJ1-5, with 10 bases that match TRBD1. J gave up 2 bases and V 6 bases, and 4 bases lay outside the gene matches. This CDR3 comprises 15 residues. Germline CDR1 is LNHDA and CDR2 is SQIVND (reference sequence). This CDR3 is CASRATGGGNQPQHF. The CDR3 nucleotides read TGTGCCAGTAGGGCGACAGGGGGCGGCAATCAGCCCCAGCATTTT.

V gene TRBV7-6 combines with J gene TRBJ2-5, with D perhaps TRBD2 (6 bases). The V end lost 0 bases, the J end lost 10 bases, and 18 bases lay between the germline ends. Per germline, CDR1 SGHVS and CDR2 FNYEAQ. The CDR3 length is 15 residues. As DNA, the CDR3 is TGTGCCAGCAGCTTAGCGGAGGGTGGGCCTGAGGGCCAGTACTTC. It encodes CASSLAEGGPEGQYF.

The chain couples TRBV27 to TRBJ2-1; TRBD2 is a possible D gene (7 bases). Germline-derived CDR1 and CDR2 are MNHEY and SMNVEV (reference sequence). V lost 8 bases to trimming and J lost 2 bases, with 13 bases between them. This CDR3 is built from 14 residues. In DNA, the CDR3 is TGTGCCAGCCGGGGGCGGGGGACCTACAATGAGCAGTTCTTC. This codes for CASRGRGTYNEQFF.

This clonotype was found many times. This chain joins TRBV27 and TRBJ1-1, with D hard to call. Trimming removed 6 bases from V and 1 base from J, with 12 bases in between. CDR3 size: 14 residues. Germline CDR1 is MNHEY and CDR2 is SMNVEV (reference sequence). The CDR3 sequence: CASRGWIENTEAFF. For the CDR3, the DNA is TGTGCCAGCAGGGGCTGGATAGAGAACACTGAAGCTTTCTTT.